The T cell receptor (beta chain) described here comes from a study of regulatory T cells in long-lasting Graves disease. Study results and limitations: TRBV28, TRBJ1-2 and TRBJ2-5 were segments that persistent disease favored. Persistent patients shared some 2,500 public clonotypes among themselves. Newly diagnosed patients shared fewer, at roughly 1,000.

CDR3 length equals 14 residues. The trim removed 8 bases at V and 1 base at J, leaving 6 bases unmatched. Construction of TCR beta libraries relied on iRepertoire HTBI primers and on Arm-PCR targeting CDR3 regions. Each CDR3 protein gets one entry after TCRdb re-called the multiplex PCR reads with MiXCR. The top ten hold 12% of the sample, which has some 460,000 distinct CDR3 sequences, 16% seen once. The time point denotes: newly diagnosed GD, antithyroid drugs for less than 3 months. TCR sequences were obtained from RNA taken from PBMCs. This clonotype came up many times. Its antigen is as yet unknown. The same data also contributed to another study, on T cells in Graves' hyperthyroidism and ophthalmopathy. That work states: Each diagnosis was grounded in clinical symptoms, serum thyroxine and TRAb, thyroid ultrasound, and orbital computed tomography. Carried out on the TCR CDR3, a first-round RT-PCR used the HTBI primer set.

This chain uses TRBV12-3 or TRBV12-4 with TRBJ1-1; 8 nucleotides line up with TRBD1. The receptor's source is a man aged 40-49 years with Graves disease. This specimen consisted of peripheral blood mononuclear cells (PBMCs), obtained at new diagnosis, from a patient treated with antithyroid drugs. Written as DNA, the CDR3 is TGTGCCAGCCAAGACAGGGGTCGGAACACTGAAGCTTTCTTT. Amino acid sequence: CASQDRGRNTEAFF.